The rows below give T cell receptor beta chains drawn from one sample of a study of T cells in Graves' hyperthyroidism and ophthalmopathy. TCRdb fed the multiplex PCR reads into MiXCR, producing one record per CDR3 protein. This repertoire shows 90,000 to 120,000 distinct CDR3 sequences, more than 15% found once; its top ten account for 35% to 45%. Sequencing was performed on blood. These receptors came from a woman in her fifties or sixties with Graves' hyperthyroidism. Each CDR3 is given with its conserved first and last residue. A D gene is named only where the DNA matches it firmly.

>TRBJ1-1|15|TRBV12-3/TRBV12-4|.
CASSLGDRMNTEAFF
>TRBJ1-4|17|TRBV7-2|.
CASSLVGLAATNEKLFF
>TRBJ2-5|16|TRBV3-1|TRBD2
CASSGTSGRARETQYF
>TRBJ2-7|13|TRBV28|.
CASFQQGRDEQYF
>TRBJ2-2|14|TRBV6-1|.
CASSSQTNTGELFF
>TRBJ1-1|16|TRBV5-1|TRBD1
CASSTNPGQGNTEAFF
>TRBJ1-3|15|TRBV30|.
CAWSVTANSGNTIYF
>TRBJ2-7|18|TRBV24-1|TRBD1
CATSDQTGTGIKSYEQYF
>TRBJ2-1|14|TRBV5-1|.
CASSLGESYNEQFF
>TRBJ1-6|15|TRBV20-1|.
CSARDPPGNNSPLHF